This T cell receptor beta chain comes out of a study of blood T cell repertoires in COVID-19. Study-wide background: PBMCs, B-cell-depleted T cells, or T cells were the source of the cDNA or gDNA that made up the material.

Trimming shortened V by 7 bases and J by 6 bases, and 13 bases separated the two germline ends. In germline, CDR1 is PRHDT, CDR2 FYEKMQ (reference sequence). The CDR3 covers 12 residues. As originally analysed: Nucleated cell number was recorded as an estimate derived from reference gene primer amplification. Some clones are missing from TCRdb's copy, which holds only in-frame ones; the method was immunoSEQ multiplex PCR. V and J calls and clone size are as listed in that table; D and trimming were resolved from the DNA. The sample lists about 29,000 clones; 89% were seen once. This chain connects TRBV13 to TRBJ2-7; D might be TRBD1 (8 bases). This receptor was taken from a human donor in a cohort sampled during active COVID-19. Material: peripheral blood. The CDR3 region has the DNA TGTGCCAGCAACAGGGGGGGCTCCGAGCAGTACTTC. This encodes CASNRGGSEQYF.